Sequencing of this T cell receptor beta chain was carried out in a study of shared clonotypes between healthy human individuals (dated by TCRdb to the early 2020s). At the level of the whole study: The cohort comprised a couple of women and a few men aged 18 to 49 years. To increase sequencing depth and limit assay-specific biases, TCR repertoire library preparation and sequencing were carried out by different laboratories using diverse techniques. To estimate repertoire size and how much clonotype sharing occurs between individuals, the study deeply sequenced the blood TCR repertoires of 5 or 6 healthy adults. Per donor, three plates each were used for CD4 naive and CD4 memory, two for CD8 naive, and one for CD8 memory. Between about 0.9 and 10 billion PBMCs per donor were obtained by leukapheresis. Study-wide findings and limitations: Only blood was sampled, and tissue TCR repertoires likely differ from those in blood. Pairwise subsampling indicated that sequencing depth was expected to affect the degree of clonotype sharing among donors. Naive subsets generally had larger estimated clonotype richness than memory subsets did. Because the study included a small number of donors, the genetic and exposure-history diversity represented was limited. Compared with non-shared clonotypes, the clonotypes found in all four sorted-subset donors had higher generation probabilities. Across four donors, roughly 5.1% of naive CD4, approximately 4% of naive CD8, approximately 2.5% of memory CD4, and 0.4% of memory CD8 clonotypes were shared. Incomplete sequencing was indicated by rarefaction of sorted-subset datasets, despite the large sequencing depth.

Using the deep immunoSEQ assay, multiplex PCR amplified TCR CDR3 regions from genomic DNA. Extracted genomic DNA from each cell subset was spread evenly across all wells of several immunoSEQ 96-well plates, with each plate serving as a replicate. Each replicate PCR for sorted subsets received roughly 0.2 ug genomic DNA, equal to some 32,000 T cell genomes. Purified libraries were quantified with a Qubit 3.0 fluorometer, sized on a Bioanalyzer 2100, and re-quantified with the KAPA Library Quantification kit. Each immunoSEQ 96-well plate was sequenced on its own single-read 150-cycle Illumina NextSeq 550 flow cell. On the study's bioinformatics: Because only junctional sequences without quality scores were contained in the immunoSEQ output, filtering matching that applied to full-length reads could not be performed. Sequences were annotated with PyIR, a Python wrapper for IgBLAST v1.9, and V/J genes and CDR3 were assigned using IMGT germline references. Reads were filtered out if the reads had weak V/J assignments (E-value above 1e-6), no CDR3, stop codons, out-of-frame junctions, or ambiguous translated residues. A V3J clonotype was defined by an identical inferred V gene, J gene, and CDR3 amino acid sequence. Percentage overlap between repertoires was calculated by dividing the number of shared unique clonotypes by the size of the smaller repertoire. Repertoire richness was assessed with RTK rarefaction, the Chao1 estimator, and Recon v2.1 estimates of unobserved clonotypes. Generation probabilities were computed with OLGA for all TCRbeta clonotypes obtained by the gDNA method from four donors. TCRdb provides this immuneACCESS table in a form limited to in-frame rearrangements. Some clones are lacking; in checked studies, under half of them reflect an unresolved V gene, and why the rest are absent is not known. For V, J and clone size, that table is used; D and trimming come from the DNA. The sample data list about 1.1 million clones, and about four fifths of these were observed just once. Of the sample, 0.55% to 0.7% falls within the top ten clones.

This clone has only one observation. This receptor's antigen is unknown. The record has no base qualities; no much larger clone is one base away. From the germline V gene, CDR1 is SGHTS and CDR2 is YDEGEE. There are 13 amino acids in the CDR3, from cysteine to phenylalanine inclusive. The DNA shown is the 39-base CDR3, in frame from base 1. V and J are truncated by 6 bases and 6 bases respectively, leaving an intervening sequence of 12 bases. Donors were healthy HIV-negative adults with no recently reported acute infections or vaccinations. All donors were Caucasian adults living in Nashville, Tennessee, USA. CD4+ T cells were enriched through magnetic negative selection, after which naive cells were positively selected on CD45RA and the remaining negative fraction served as the memory subset. After blood collection by leukapheresis, PBMCs were isolated using Ficoll-Histopaque density gradient centrifugation and then cryopreserved in the vapor phase of liquid nitrogen. Analytical flow cytometry was used to check the purity and quantity of each magnetically sorted T cell population. From each sorted fraction, genomic DNA was isolated and quantified by UV absorbance on a Nanodrop 2000c.

This receptor chain uses TRBV5-8 and TRBJ2-2; confidence is insufficient to name the D gene. This TCR came from a man aged 18 to 30 in good health. Some clones in this sample may be carry-over from other donors' samples. The material sequenced was memory CD4+ T cells from PBMCs. Sample cell subset or site, as interpreted from the label and publication: CD45RA-negative fraction. The CDR3 in this case is CASTFVRAGELFF. In nucleotides, the sequence is TGTGCCAGCACCTTCGTTCGGGCCGGGGAGCTGTTTTTT.